The 5 T cell receptor beta chains in this list originate from one sample, sequenced in a study of cytomegalovirus exposure and HLA in healthy donors. The primer mix had 60 Vbeta and 13 Jbeta primers. The data were produced by immunoSEQ multiplex PCR, yet TCRdb's version contains in-frame clones alone and is incomplete. The sample contains under 200,000 clones, 70% to 80% of which appear only once. The source material was PBMCs. The receptors here all came from a middle-aged woman in good health and CMV-seronegative.

This chain links TRBV5-1 with TRBJ2-7; possible D gene TRBD2, 6 bases. Trimming removed 4 bases at V and 4 bases at J, with 12 bases between. Germline CDR1 reads SGHRS; CDR2 reads YFSETQ. This CDR3 contains 13 residues. CDR3 in amino acids: CASSLRRGYEQYF. Written as DNA, the CDR3 is TGCGCCAGCAGCCTAAGGAGGGGTTACGAGCAGTACTTC. The full variable domain, completed using reference TRBV5-1 and TRBJ2-7, is KAGVTQTPRYLIKTRGQQVTLSCSPISGHRSVSWYQQTPGQGLQFLFEYFSETQRNKGNFPGRFSGRQFSNSRSEMNVSTLELGDSALYLCASSLRRGYEQYFGPGTRLTVT.

The sample holds a few counts of this clone. The sample contains more than one DNA sequence encoding this CDR3. V usage is TRBV7-9 and J usage is TRBJ1-1; TRBD1 might be the D (5 bases). CDR1 is SEHNR and CDR2 is FQNEAQ in the germline V gene (reference sequence). V was cut by 5 bases and J by 5 bases, with 9 bases left in between. This CDR3 spans 12 amino acids. CDR3 in DNA: TGTGCCAGCAGCCCGGGGGGGACTGAAGCTTTCTTT. It translates to CASSPGGTEAFF.

This clone was detected only a few times. The chain's CDR3 is CATFATGGSPLGTEAFF. The CDR3 nucleotides are TGTGCCACCTTTGCTACAGGGGGTTCCCCTCTCGGTACTGAAGCTTTCTTT. V and J are TRBV10-3 and TRBJ1-1; 8 positions agree with TRBD1. The germline V gene has CDR1 ENHRY and CDR2 SYGVKD. This CDR3 is 17 amino acids long. J lost 5 bases, V lost 10 bases, and 21 bases had no gene match.

The genes are TRBV14 and TRBJ2-2; 7 nucleotides agree with TRBD1. The V gene end was trimmed by 0 bases and the J gene end by 3 bases; junction bases not matched to a gene: 4. The germline V gene encodes CDR1 SGHDN and CDR2 FVKESK. This CDR3 is built from 16 residues. The CDR3 spells CASSQDTGVYTGELFF. For the CDR3, the DNA is TGTGCCAGCAGCCAAGATACAGGGGTTTACACCGGGGAGCTGTTTTTT. Filled out from reference TRBV14 and TRBJ2-2, the complete variable domain reads EAGVTQFPSHSVIEKGQTVTLRCDPISGHDNLYWYRRVMGKEIKFLLHFVKESKQDESGMPNNRFLAERTGGTYSTLKVQPAELEDSGVYFCASSQDTGVYTGELFFGEGSRLTVL.

The V and J genes are TRBV7-6 and TRBJ2-1, with D maybe TRBD1 (5 bases). The germline CDR1 and CDR2 sequences are SGHVS and FNYEAQ. CDR3 size: 14 residues. V shed 6 bases and J shed 3 bases, with 12 bases lying between them. The CDR3 here is CASSPGWFYNEQFF. DNA for the CDR3: TGTGCCAGCAGTCCAGGGTGGTTCTACAATGAGCAGTTCTTC.